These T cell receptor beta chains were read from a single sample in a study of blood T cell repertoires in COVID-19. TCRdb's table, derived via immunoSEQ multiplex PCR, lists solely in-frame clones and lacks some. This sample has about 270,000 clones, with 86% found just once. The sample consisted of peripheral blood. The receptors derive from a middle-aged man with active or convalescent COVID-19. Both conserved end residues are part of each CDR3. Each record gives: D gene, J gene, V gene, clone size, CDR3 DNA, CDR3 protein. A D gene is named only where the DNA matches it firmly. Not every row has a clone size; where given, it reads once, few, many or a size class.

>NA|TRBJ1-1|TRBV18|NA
TGTGCCAGCTCACCGAGGGACATGAGCACTGAAGCTTTCTTT
CASSPRDMSTEAFF
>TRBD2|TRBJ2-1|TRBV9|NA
TGTGCCAGCATGCGGGGGGGTACCTATGAGCAGTTCTTC
CASMRGGTYEQFF
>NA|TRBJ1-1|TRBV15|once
TGTGCCACCTACAGGGTTGGCTACACTGAAGCTTTCTTT
CATYRVGYTEAFF
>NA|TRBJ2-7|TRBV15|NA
TGTGCCACCAGCAGAGACGCGGCGGCCTACGAGCAGTACTTC
CATSRDAAAYEQYF
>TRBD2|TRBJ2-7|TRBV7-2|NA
TGTGCCAGCAGCCCACCCAGCGCGGGAGGTGGCGAGCAGTACTTC
CASSPPSAGGGEQYF
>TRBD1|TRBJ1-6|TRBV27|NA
TGTGCCAGCAGTCAGACAGGGGTCGGGAATTCACCCCTCCACTTT
CASSQTGVGNSPLHF
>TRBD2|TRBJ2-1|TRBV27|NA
TGTGCCAGCAGTTTATCGGAGGGACTAGGATTCGAGCAGTTCTTC
CASSLSEGLGFEQFF
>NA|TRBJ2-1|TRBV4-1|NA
TGCGCCAGCAGCCAATCCGGGACATCCGATGAGCAGTTCTTC
CASSQSGTSDEQFF
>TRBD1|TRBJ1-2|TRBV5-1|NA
TGCGCCAGCAGCCGGGACAGACTAGGGGGCGGCTATGGCTACACCTTC
CASSRDRLGGGYGYTF
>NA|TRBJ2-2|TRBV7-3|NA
TGTGCCAGCAGCTTATCCCCGGACAGTGTGAACACCGGGGAGCTGTTTTTT
CASSLSPDSVNTGELFF
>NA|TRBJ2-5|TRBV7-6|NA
TGTGCCAGTGGAGACAGGCGAGAGACCCAGTACTTC
CASGDRRETQYF
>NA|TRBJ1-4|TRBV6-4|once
TGTGCCAGCAGTTCCCTCGGCGGGGAAAAACTGTTTTTT
CASSSLGGEKLFF
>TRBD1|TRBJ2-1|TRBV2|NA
TGTGCCAGCAGTGAGGACAGGAGCTCCTACAATGAGCAGTTCTTC
CASSEDRSSYNEQFF
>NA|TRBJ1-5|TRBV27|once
TGTGCCAGCAGTTTCGACAGTTATAGCAATCAGCCCCAGCATTTT
CASSFDSYSNQPQHF
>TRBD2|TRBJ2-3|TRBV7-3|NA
TGTGCCAGCAGCTTTTCCCCTAGCGGAGGGGATACGCAGTATTTT
CASSFSPSGGDTQYF
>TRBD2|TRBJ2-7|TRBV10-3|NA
TGTGCCATCAGGGGGACTAGCGGGAGCTACGAGCAGTACTTC
CAIRGTSGSYEQYF
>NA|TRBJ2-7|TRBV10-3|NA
TGTGCCATCAGTGCGGACTACTTCAACCCTCAGTACTTC
CAISADYFNPQYF
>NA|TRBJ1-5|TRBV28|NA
TGTGCCAGCAGGCGGGGCGATCAGCCCCAGCATTTT
CASRRGDQPQHF
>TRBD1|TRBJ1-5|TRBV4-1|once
TGCGCCAGCAGCCAAGCAGGGGGCGCGGGCAATCAGCCCCAGCATTTT
CASSQAGGAGNQPQHF
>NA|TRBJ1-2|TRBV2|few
TGTGCCAGCAGGGGTGGAGGGGACTATGGCTACACCTTC
CASRGGGDYGYTF
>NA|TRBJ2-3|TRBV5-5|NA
TGTGCCAGCAGCTTGGGAGGGCGAGGGGATACGCAGTATTTT
CASSLGGRGDTQYF
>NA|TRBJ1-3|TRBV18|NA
TGTGCCAGCTCGCCGACGGAGAGCTCTGGAAACACCATATATTTT
CASSPTESSGNTIYF
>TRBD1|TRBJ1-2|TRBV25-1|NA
TGTGCCAGCAGTGGTGGACAGGGTCCCTATGGCTACACCTTC
CASSGGQGPYGYTF
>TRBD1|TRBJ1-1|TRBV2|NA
TGTGCCAGCAGCGCACAGGGGCTCCGGGGCACTGAAGCTTTCTTT
CASSAQGLRGTEAFF
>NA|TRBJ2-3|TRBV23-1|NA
TGCGCCAGCAGTCATTTGGGGGCGACGCAGTATTTT
CASSHLGATQYF
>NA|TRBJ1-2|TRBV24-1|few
TGTGCCACCAGTGATTCATCAGGGAACTCGCCCTATGGCTACACCTTC
CATSDSSGNSPYGYTF
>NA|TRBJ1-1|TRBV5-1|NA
TGCGCCAGCAGCTTGTTTCCGGGAGAAGGCACTGAAGCTTTCTTT
CASSLFPGEGTEAFF
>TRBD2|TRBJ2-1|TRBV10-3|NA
TGTGCCATCAGTGAACTTCCCCCTACTAAGCGGGGGCCCACCTACAATGAGCAGTTCTTC
CAISELPPTKRGPTYNEQFF
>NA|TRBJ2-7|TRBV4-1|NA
TGCGCCAGCAGCCAAGTGGGGCGGCGGGACCCCGCTCGAGAGCAGTACTTC
CASSQVGRRDPAREQYF
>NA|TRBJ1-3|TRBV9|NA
TGTGCCAGCAGCGTAGATTCTGACACATCTGGAAACACCATATATTTT
CASSVDSDTSGNTIYF
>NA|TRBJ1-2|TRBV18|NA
TGTGCCAGCTCACCCGCCGTCAGCTATGGCTACACCTTC
CASSPAVSYGYTF
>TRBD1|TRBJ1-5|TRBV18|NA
TGTGCCAGCTCACCGGGACAGGTTAATCAGCCCCAGCATTTT
CASSPGQVNQPQHF
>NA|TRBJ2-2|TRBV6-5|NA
TGTGCCAGCAGTTCAGGGTACACCGGGGAGCTGTTTTTT
CASSSGYTGELFF
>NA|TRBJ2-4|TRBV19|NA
TGTGCCAGTAGTACCTGGGGGGATCAGTACTTC
CASSTWGDQYF
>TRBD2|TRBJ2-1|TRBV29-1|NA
TGCAGCGTTGAAGCAGTAGCGGGAGGTGGAATCTTC
CSVEAVAGGGIF
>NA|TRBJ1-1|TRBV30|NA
TGTGCCTGGAGTCAGGGGACTGAAGCTTTCTTT
CAWSQGTEAFF
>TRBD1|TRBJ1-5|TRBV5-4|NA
TGTGCCAGCAGCTTGGTACAGGGGAGTCAGCCCCAGCATTTT
CASSLVQGSQPQHF
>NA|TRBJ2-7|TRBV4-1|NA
TGCGCCAGCAGCCAAAAAGGACAGCGGAGCTCCTACGAGCAGTACTTC
CASSQKGQRSSYEQYF
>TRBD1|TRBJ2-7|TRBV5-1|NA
TGCGCCAGCAGCTTACGGCAGGGGGCCCACGAGCAGTACTTC
CASSLRQGAHEQYF
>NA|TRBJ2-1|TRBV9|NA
TGTGCCAGCAGCGCCCGGGGGGCGGGATCAAGTGAGCAGTTCTTC
CASSARGAGSSEQFF
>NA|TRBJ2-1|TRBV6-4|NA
TGTGCCAGCAGTGACTCGGCAGGGAAATACAATGAGCAGTTCTTC
CASSDSAGKYNEQFF
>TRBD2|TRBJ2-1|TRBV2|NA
TGTGCCAGCAGTTCGGGGTCTAGCGGGATCCTAGGAACTGGGTTCTTC
CASSSGSSGILGTGFF
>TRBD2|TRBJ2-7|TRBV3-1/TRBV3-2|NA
TGTGCCAGCAGCCATTCCGGGGGGGTTGCCTACGAGCAGTACTTC
CASSHSGGVAYEQYF
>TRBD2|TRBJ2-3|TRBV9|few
TGTGCCAGCAGCGTTTTAGCGGGAGGGCCCACAGATACGCAGTATTTT
CASSVLAGGPTDTQYF
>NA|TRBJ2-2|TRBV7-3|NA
TGTGCCAGCAGCGCAGGTCCATTGGCCGGGGAGCTGTTTTTT
CASSAGPLAGELFF
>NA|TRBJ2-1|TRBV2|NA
TGTGCCAGCATAGAAGAAGCAGGTGAGCAGTTCTTC
CASIEEAGEQFF